These 29 T cell receptor beta chains came from one sample sequenced in a study of cytomegalovirus exposure and HLA in healthy donors. Use of 60 Vbeta and 13 Jbeta primers characterized the PCR. The data were produced by immunoSEQ multiplex PCR, yet TCRdb's version contains in-frame clones alone and is incomplete. This sample yields some 110,000 clones, of which 75% are seen a single time; roughly 2.9% belongs to the top ten. Sequencing input: PBMCs. The receptors here all came from a male donor in good health and CMV-seropositive.

The rearrangement links TRBV6-5 to TRBJ1-2, with D possibly matching TRBD1 (6 bases). Germline CDR1 MNHEY, CDR2 SVGAGI. The V and J ends lost 3 bases and 2 bases respectively, with 16 bases between them. The CDR3 consists of 16 residues. The CDR3 bases are TGTGCCAGCAGTTATGGGGCACAGGGATCGAACTATGGCTACACCTTC. Translating gives CASSYGAQGSNYGYTF.

Only one count was recorded for this clone. The chain recombines TRBV4-2 with TRBJ2-3; D is possibly TRBD2 (7 bases). Trimming pared 3 bases from V and 0 bases from J, leaving 13 bases between. This CDR3 spans 16 amino acids. Per germline, CDR1 LGHNA and CDR2 YNFKEQ. CDR3 nucleotides: TGTGCCAGCAGCCATGATGGGGGGGCAAGCACAGATACGCAGTATTTT. Its protein is CASSHDGGASTDTQYF.

This clone was observed a single time. The chain is built from TRBV7-2 and TRBJ2-7; 9 bases map to TRBD1. Germline assignment: CDR1 SGHTA and CDR2 FQGNSA. The trim removed 1 base at V and 2 bases at J, leaving 3 bases unmatched. This CDR3 is built from 15 residues. CDR3 DNA: TGTGCCAGCAGCTTAGGACAGGGGGGAACCTACGAGCAGTACTTC. Protein product: CASSLGQGGTYEQYF.

The V call is TRBV4-3, the J call TRBJ2-7; TRBD1 might be the D (6 bases). The CDR3 runs to 17 residues. Trimming left V 1 base short and J 3 bases short, with 19 bases between. Germline V lookup: CDR1 LGHNA, CDR2 YSLEER. Written as DNA, the CDR3 is TGCGCCAGCAGCCAAGCTCAAGGGTCAGGGGCCATCTACGAGCAGTACTTC. Its translation is CASSQAQGSGAIYEQYF.

The V gene is TRBV30, the J gene TRBJ1-5; 7 bases line up with TRBD1. Trimming at V came to 8 bases and at J to 7 bases, leaving 8 bases not matched to a gene. Per the germline V gene, CDR1 is GTSNPN and CDR2 is SVGIG (reference sequence). The CDR3 has 12 residues. CDR3 sequence: CARRQGDQPQHF. The CDR3 DNA follows: TGTGCCCGCCGACAGGGCGACCAGCCCCAGCATTTT.

V gene TRBV6-5 combines with J gene TRBJ2-5; 9 bases map to TRBD1. The V gene's germline CDR1 is MNHEY and CDR2 SVGAGI. Trimming took 2 bases from V and 5 from J; bases not matched to a gene: 3. This CDR3 contains 14 residues. The CDR3 loop reads CASSYGTGRETQYF. In DNA form, the CDR3 reads TGTGCCAGCAGTTACGGGACAGGGAGGGAGACCCAGTACTTC.

The CDR3 DNA is TGTGCCAGCAGCTTAGGCCCCGCCGGGGGGGCCCAAGATACGCAGTATTTT. Translation gives CASSLGPAGGAQDTQYF. The genes are TRBV7-2 and TRBJ2-3, with 8 bases that match TRBD2. V shed 1 base and J 5 bases; nucleotides not matched to a gene: 11. The CDR3 covers 17 residues. Germline V CDR1 and CDR2: SGHTA, FQGNSA.

The chain couples TRBV5-1 to TRBJ2-3; 10 nucleotides agree with TRBD2. The CDR3 has 15 residues. The germline gives CDR1 SGHRS, CDR2 YFSETQ. V gave up 4 bases and J gave up 0 bases; unmatched junction bases: 2. The CDR3 sequence: CASSPTSGSTDTQYF. The CDR3 DNA reads TGCGCCAGCAGCCCGACTAGCGGGAGCACAGATACGCAGTATTTT.

In nucleotides, the CDR3 is TGCGCCAGCAGCCCCAGATGGGAGACTAATGAAAAACTGTTTTTT. Protein sequence: CASSPRWETNEKLFF. V and J are TRBV5-1 and TRBJ1-4, with D unclear. Germline V gene lookup returns CDR1 SGHRS and CDR2 YFSETQ. V was cut by 4 bases and J by 2 bases, with 12 bases left in between. The CDR3 runs to 15 residues.

The genes are TRBV14 and TRBJ2-1; D may be TRBD2 (6 bases). Germline V CDR1 and CDR2: SGHDN, FVKESK. There are 15 residues in the CDR3. Trimming pared 0 bases from V and 10 bases from J, leaving 16 bases between. The CDR3 sequence is CASSQDWGGGREQFF. CDR3 nucleotides: TGTGCCAGCAGCCAAGATTGGGGCGGAGGGAGGGAGCAGTTCTTC.

The CDR3 DNA reads as TGTGCCACCAGCAGAGATAGGCGGGGGATCAGTACAGATACGCAGTATTTT. Translating gives CATSRDRRGISTDTQYF. This chain uses TRBV15 with TRBJ2-3, with 7 bases aligning to TRBD2. V lost 0 bases to trimming and J lost 3 bases; unmatched junction nucleotides: 9. CDR3 size: 17 residues. The germline CDR1 and CDR2 sequences are LNHNV and YYDKDF (reference sequence).

J is TRBJ2-7 and V is TRBV4-1, with 7 bases matching TRBD2. The germline V gene encodes CDR1 MGHRA and CDR2 YSYEKL. With V trimmed by 3 bases and J by 3 bases, 11 bases remained unmatched. The CDR3 sequence is 16 residues long. The CDR3 sequence: CASSHVSGAEGYEQYF. CDR3 DNA: TGCGCCAGCAGCCATGTAAGCGGGGCCGAAGGCTACGAGCAGTACTTC.

In this sample, this clone turned up a few times. The chain links TRBV4-2 to TRBJ2-1; TRBD2 agrees at 10 bases. Germline lookup yields CDR1 LGHNA and CDR2 YNFKEQ. CDR3 length equals 15 residues. V lost 7 bases and J lost 5; bases outside the gene matches: 8. The CDR3: CASTAGLANDNEQFF. CDR3 DNA sequence: TGTGCCAGCACCGCGGGACTAGCGAACGACAATGAGCAGTTCTTC.

The V call is TRBV30, the J call TRBJ2-5; TRBD1 might be the D (5 bases). Germline values: CDR1 GTSNPN, CDR2 SVGIG (reference sequence). V shed 2 bases and J shed 5 bases, with 9 bases lying between them. The CDR3 sequence is 12 residues long. In DNA, the CDR3 is TGTGCCTGGAGTCAGGGTTTCGAGACCCAGTACTTC. Translating it yields CAWSQGFETQYF.

The rearrangement uses TRBV7-2 and TRBJ1-4, with D maybe TRBD1 (6 bases). From germline, CDR1 is SGHTA and CDR2 FQGNSA. V was trimmed by 6 bases and J by 8 bases, leaving 19 bases between them. The CDR3 is 15 residues long. The CDR3 here is CASSFTGSQGEKLFF. CDR3 nucleotides: TGTGCCAGCAGTTTCACAGGGAGTCAAGGCGAAAAACTGTTTTTT.

The table lists this clone with a count of one. The chain employs TRBV27 and TRBJ1-5; possible D gene TRBD1, 6 bases. V was trimmed by 5 bases and J by 1 base, leaving 6 bases between them. Looked up from germline, CDR1 is MNHEY and CDR2 is SMNVEV (reference sequence). This CDR3 region has 13 residues. The CDR3 bases are TGTGCCAGCAGTGGGACAAGCAATCAGCCCCAGCATTTT. As protein: CASSGTSNQPQHF.

The chain links TRBV9 to TRBJ1-4, with 8 bases fitting TRBD1. V was pared by 3 bases and J by 2 bases, with 6 bases of the junction left unmatched. Germline V lookup: CDR1 SGDLS, CDR2 YYNGEE. There are 16 residues in the CDR3. In DNA, the CDR3 is TGTGCCAGCAGCGCACGGACAGGGTCGACTAATGAAAAACTGTTTTTT. Its translation is CASSARTGSTNEKLFF.

This clone showed up just once. Here the CDR3 reads CASRHSGTGNRGEQYF. The CDR3 DNA is TGTGCCAGCAGGCATTCCGGGACAGGGAATAGGGGCGAGCAGTACTTC. V is TRBV14 and J is TRBJ2-7; 9 bases align to TRBD1. The length of the CDR3 is 16 residues. Germline CDR1 is SGHDN and CDR2 is FVKESK. The V segment lost 6 bases and the J segment 6 bases; nucleotides outside the gene matches: 15.

The table lists this clone with a few counts. In DNA form, the CDR3 reads TGTGCCAGCACCCATGACAGCCACTCCTACGAGCAGTACTTC. Encoded protein: CASTHDSHSYEQYF. The chain recombines TRBV5-6 with TRBJ2-7, with D perhaps matching TRBD1 (5 bases). V shed 6 bases and J shed 0 bases, with 13 bases lying between them. The CDR3 loop spans 14 amino acids. CDR1 SGHDT and CDR2 YYEEEE come from the germline V gene.

In its sample, this clone ranks as medium-sized (0.01 to 0.1%). The rearrangement joins TRBV2 to TRBJ1-5; D is unclear. Looked up from germline, CDR1 is SNHLY and CDR2 is FYNNEI. The CDR3 has 13 amino acids. V gave up 6 bases and J gave up 0 bases, with 6 bases separating them. The CDR3 is CASSTYSNQPQHF. CDR3 nucleotide sequence: TGTGCCAGCAGCACTTATAGCAATCAGCCCCAGCATTTT.

The rearrangement links TRBV2 to TRBJ2-7, with 11 nucleotides matching TRBD2. Germline CDR1 SNHLY, CDR2 FYNNEI. V lost 10 bases and J lost 4; bases outside the gene matches: 15. This CDR3 has 16 residues. DNA of the CDR3: TGTGCCACCCCCCGTCTAGCGGGAGGCACGCTTTACGAGCAGTACTTC. Translation gives CATPRLAGGTLYEQYF.

The chain couples TRBV9 to TRBJ2-5, with TRBD2 matching over 8 bases. CDR3 length equals 13 residues. The junction had 4 bases not matched to a gene; V was cut back by 7 bases and J by 2 bases. Per germline, CDR1 SGDLS and CDR2 YYNGEE. DNA for the CDR3: TGTGCCAGCGGGGGGACTAGGCAAGAGACCCAGTACTTC. It translates to CASGGTRQETQYF. The full variable domain, its missing parts supplied by reference TRBV9 and TRBJ2-5, is DSGVTQTPKHLITATGQRVTLRCSPRSGDLSVYWYQQSLDQGLQFLIQYYNGEERAKGNILERFSAQQFPDLHSELNLSSLELGDSALYFCASGGTRQETQYFGPGTRLLVL.

CDR3 sequence reads: CATASGLYEQYF. In nucleotides, the CDR3 is TGTGCCACGGCTAGCGGGTTGTACGAGCAGTACTTC. The gene calls are TRBV15 and TRBJ2-7, with 8 positions matching TRBD2. This CDR3 comprises 12 residues. V lost 9 bases, J lost 4 bases, and 5 bases stayed unmatched. Germline-derived CDR1 and CDR2 are LNHNV and YYDKDF (reference sequence).

The chain links TRBV7-6 to TRBJ2-3; D remains ambiguous. The CDR3 sequence is 13 residues long. Trimming cost V 0 bases and J 3 bases, with 4 bases left between them. Germline V gene lookup returns CDR1 SGHVS and CDR2 FNYEAQ. CDR3 in DNA: TGTGCCAGCAGCTTAGCCCAAACAGATACGCAGTATTTT. Residues: CASSLAQTDTQYF.

The chain links TRBV6-5 to TRBJ2-3, with TRBD2 as a possible D gene (6 bases). Germline loops: CDR1 MNHEY, CDR2 SVGAGI. Trimming took off 6 bases at V and 0 bases at J, with 13 bases between the two ends. This CDR3 region has 15 residues. CDR3 protein: CASSQGLTSTDTQYF. The CDR3 bases are TGTGCCAGCAGCCAGGGACTCACTAGCACAGATACGCAGTATTTT.

This chain links TRBV2 with TRBJ2-7, with 7 nucleotides matching TRBD1. This CDR3 is 13 amino acids long. Germline V CDR1 and CDR2: SNHLY, FYNNEI. Trimming took 7 bases from V and 2 from J; bases not matched to a gene: 5. This CDR3 is CASTLQGPYEQYF. In nucleotides, the CDR3 is TGTGCCAGCACATTACAGGGGCCCTACGAGCAGTACTTC. The full variable domain, rest sourced from reference TRBV2 and TRBJ2-7, is EPEVTQTPSHQVTQMGQEVILRCVPISNHLYFYWYRQILGQKVEFLVSFYNNEISEKSEIFDDQFSVERPDGSNFTLKIRSTKLEDSAMYFCASTLQGPYEQYFGPGTRLTVT.

This clone occurred a few times. V is TRBV6-5 and J is TRBJ1-1; TRBD1 matches at 9 bases. This CDR3 is 14 amino acids long. Germline V CDR1 and CDR2: MNHEY, SVGAGI. Trimming at V came to 6 bases and at J to 11 bases, leaving 13 bases not matched to a gene. The CDR3 bases are TGTGCCAGCAGGGCCGGGACAGGGAATGGACTGGCTTTCTTT. Protein: CASRAGTGNGLAFF.

The rearrangement links TRBV2 to TRBJ2-7, with D possibly matching TRBD1 (6 bases). CDR3 size: 14 residues. The V end lost 6 bases, the J end lost 0 bases, and 12 bases lay between the germline ends. The germline gives CDR1 SNHLY, CDR2 FYNNEI. The CDR3 DNA reads as TGTGCCAGCAGCGGACAGCGAAGCTCCTACGAGCAGTACTTC. It codes for CASSGQRSSYEQYF.

This clone was seen a few times. Written as DNA, the CDR3 is TGTGCCAGCAAGGCCTATCGAGGACAGGTGAACACTGAAGCTTTCTTT. Amino acid sequence: CASKAYRGQVNTEAFF. The rearrangement joins TRBV7-9 to TRBJ1-1; 7 positions match TRBD1. V gave up 7 bases and J gave up 0 bases; unmatched junction bases: 11. The CDR3 has 16 residues. Germline-derived CDR1 and CDR2 are SEHNR and FQNEAQ (reference sequence). The variable domain in full, completed from reference TRBV7-9 and TRBJ1-1, reads DTGVSQNPRHKITKRGQNVTFRCDPISEHNRLYWYRQTLGQGPEFLTYFQNEAQLEKSRLLSDRFSAERPKGSFSTLEIQRTEQGDSAMYLCASKAYRGQVNTEAFFGQGTRLTVV.